The next 11 T cell receptor beta chains were all read from a single sample in a study of T-cell reconstitution after alpha-beta-depleted transplantation in children. The TCRbeta library was prepared with unique molecular identifiers. One entry per CDR3 protein results from TCRdb running MiXCR on the PCR reads. The sample gives about 250,000 distinct CDR3 sequences, about 24% of which show up once; around 4.8% is in the top ten. The sample here was PBMCs, mostly from graft donor cells, taken 360 days after TCRalphabeta/CD19-depleted stem cell transplant. These receptors were obtained from a female patient between 2 and 10 years old who had a stem cell transplant for congenital amegakaryocytic thrombocytopenia, so the T cells may come from the graft donor.

The DNA for the CDR3 is TGTGCCAGCAGTTTCGTGAGGGCCCTAAGGCGGTACGAGCAGTACTTC. The encoded protein is CASSFVRALRRYEQYF. The V gene is TRBV28, the J gene TRBJ2-7; TRBD2 might be the D (5 bases). CDR1 and CDR2 from the germline V gene are MDHEN and SYDVKM. Trimming took 3 bases from V and 4 from J, leaving 19 bases between them. There are 16 residues in the CDR3.

This chain links TRBV6-2 or TRBV6-3 with TRBJ1-1; no clear D gene. The germline CDR1 and CDR2 sequences are MNHEY and SVGEGT. The CDR3 has 13 residues. The V end was cut by 6 bases, the J end by 1 base, with 9 bases between. The CDR3 loop is CASRTQRNTEAFF. The CDR3 region has the DNA TGTGCCAGCAGAACCCAGAGGAACACTGAAGCTTTCTTT.

V gene TRBV4-2 combines with J gene TRBJ2-5, with D unclear. The V end was cut by 0 bases, the J end by 2 bases, with 4 bases between. The V gene's germline CDR1 is LGHNA and CDR2 YNFKEQ. The length of the CDR3 is 13 residues. The CDR3 bases are TGTGCCAGCAGCCAAGACTTTCAAGAGACCCAGTACTTC. It codes for CASSQDFQETQYF.

This clonotype was found many times. The rearrangement links TRBV12-3 or TRBV12-4 to TRBJ1-5, with D possibly being TRBD1 (5 bases). This CDR3 is built from 14 residues. Trimming left V 1 base short and J 6 bases short, with 10 bases between. The DNA for the CDR3 is TGTGCCAGCAGTTTAGGCAGGGCGCTTCAGCCCCAGCATTTT. Translation: CASSLGRALQPQHF.

V is TRBV27 and J is TRBJ2-2; no clear D. The CDR3 is 12 amino acids. Germline V gene data show CDR1 as MNHEY and CDR2 as SMNVEV (reference sequence). V lost 4 bases, J lost 1 base, and 1 base lay in between. The CDR3 nucleotides read TGTGCCAGCAGTTGGAACACCGGGGAGCTGTTTTTT. Amino acids: CASSWNTGELFF.

The chain recombines TRBV29-1 with TRBJ2-1; 9 nucleotides match TRBD1. The trim removed 6 bases at V and 6 bases at J, leaving 9 bases unmatched. CDR3 length equals 14 residues. Per germline, CDR1 SQVTM and CDR2 ANQGSEA. The CDR3 DNA is TGCAGCGTGGCCGACAGGGGGGTTGGCAATGAGCAGTTCTTC. The encoded protein is CSVADRGVGNEQFF.

The chain couples TRBV29-1 to TRBJ2-7; a weak D match, TRBD2 (6 bases). V lost 0 bases, J lost 7 bases, and 22 bases lay in between. Germline V gives CDR1 SQVTM, CDR2 ANQGSEA. The CDR3 is 16 amino acids. As DNA, the CDR3 is TGCAGCGTTGAAGACCGTCGCCTCAGGGCTGCGGGGGAGCAGTACTTC. It is translated as CSVEDRRLRAAGEQYF.

This clonotype was found many times. The V call is TRBV6-6, the J call TRBJ2-3; D unresolved. CDR3 length: 13 residues. V was pared by 4 bases and J by 6 bases, with 11 bases between. Germline CDR1 and CDR2: MNHNY and SVGAGI (reference sequence). This CDR3 reads CASSSRQRDTQYF. The CDR3 DNA sequence: TGTGCCAGCAGTTCCCGACAACGGGATACGCAGTATTTT.

This clonotype was found a few times. The chain combines TRBV15 with TRBJ2-4; the D is unclear. The CDR3 runs to 15 residues. Germline V lookup: CDR1 LNHNV, CDR2 YYDKDF (reference sequence). V was shortened by 6 bases and J by 0 bases, with 12 bases between the two germline ends. CDR3: CATSAEIIAKNIQYF. CDR3 nucleotides: TGTGCCACCAGTGCCGAGATCATAGCCAAAAACATTCAGTACTTC.

A few counts support this clonotype. The J gene is TRBJ2-7, the V gene TRBV11-2, with a weak D call TRBD1 (5 bases). Germline CDR1 is SGHAT and CDR2 is FQNNGV. Trimming cost V 6 bases and J 3 bases, with 9 bases left between them. The CDR3 is 12 residues long. The CDR3 DNA follows: TGTGCCAGCAGACCTCAGGGCTACGAGCAGTACTTC. The encoded protein is CASRPQGYEQYF.

The V call is TRBV10-3, the J call TRBJ2-4; D perhaps matches TRBD1 (5 bases). Trimming left V 6 bases short and J 0 bases short, with 12 bases between. Germline lookup yields CDR1 ENHRY and CDR2 SYGVKD. The CDR3 contains 15 residues. CDR3 nucleotide sequence: TGTGCCATCAGGCCGGACACACTAGCCAAAAACATTCAGTACTTC. As protein: CAIRPDTLAKNIQYF.